The 27 T cell receptor beta chains below come from one sample, sequenced in a study of OX40 agonist ivuxolimab in advanced cancers. TCRdb's copy holds only in-frame clones and misses some; the assay was immunoSEQ multiplex PCR. This table holds tens of thousands of clones, 70% to 90% found once. The input for sequencing was CD4+ or CD8+ T cells sorted from blood, taken in a trial of the OX40 agonist ivuxolimab. Every receptor here comes from an adult with an advanced solid tumor such as melanoma, head and neck, liver or kidney cancer.

Only one count was recorded for this clone. The chain joins TRBV5-8 to TRBJ1-2; D possibly corresponds to TRBD1 (5 bases). V was pared by 3 bases and J by 4 bases, with 13 bases between. The CDR3 loop spans 14 amino acids. CDR1 is SGHTS and CDR2 is YDEGEE in the germline V gene. CDR3 sequence: CASSSKGLGYGYTF. For the CDR3, the DNA is TGTGCCAGCAGCTCTAAGGGACTGGGCTATGGCTACACCTTC.

This chain connects TRBV6-5 to TRBJ2-5; TRBD2 matches 13 bases. CDR1 is MNHEY, CDR2 SVGAGI, per germline. V trimming: 6 bases; J trimming: 4 bases; junction bases outside the gene matches: 2. This CDR3 has 14 amino acids. CDR3 nucleotides: TGTGCCAGCAGCCGGACTAGCGGGAGAGAGACCCAGTACTTC. Its translation is CASSRTSGRETQYF.

This chain joins TRBV11-3 and TRBJ1-4; D is possibly TRBD1 (5 bases). CDR3 size: 16 residues. The V gene's germline CDR1 is SGHNT and CDR2 YENEEA. Trimming removed 2 bases from V and 5 bases from J, with 15 bases in between. The CDR3 region has the DNA TGTGCCAGCAGCTTAAGGGCCGGGACGAAAAATGAAAAACTGTTTTTT. Translating it yields CASSLRAGTKNEKLFF.

The chain is built from TRBV29-1 and TRBJ2-2, with 8 bases matching TRBD1. The germline V gene encodes CDR1 SQVTM and CDR2 ANQGSEA. V gave up 7 bases and J gave up 2 bases; unmatched junction bases: 12. The CDR3 sequence is 16 residues long. The CDR3, as DNA: TGCAGCGGAACCAAACCCGGGACAGGCAACACCGGGGAGCTGTTTTTT. Amino acid sequence: CSGTKPGTGNTGELFF.

CDR3 nucleotides: TGTGCCAGCAGCTTAGTCGGGGGCACAGATACGCAGTATTTT. Amino acid sequence: CASSLVGGTDTQYF. This sequence joins TRBV11-3 and TRBJ2-3; D is possibly TRBD2 (5 bases). Between the trimmed V and J ends, which lost 1 base and 1 base, there was a span of 6 bases. The CDR3 spans 14 residues. Germline V gene sequence: CDR1 SGHNT, CDR2 YENEEA.

The rearrangement uses TRBV19 and TRBJ2-7, with a tentative D call TRBD2 (6 bases). The CDR3 is 14 residues long. Germline V gene lookup returns CDR1 LNHDA and CDR2 SQIVND (reference sequence). Trimming took 4 bases from V and 7 from J, leaving 17 bases between them. CDR3: CASSTQGGANEQYF. CDR3 sequence (DNA): TGTGCCAGTAGTACCCAGGGCGGGGCGAATGAGCAGTACTTC.

The chain joins TRBV7-2 to TRBJ2-1; D is unclear. V was pared by 3 bases and J by 7 bases, with 7 bases between. This CDR3 spans 12 amino acids. Germline CDR1 SGHTA, CDR2 FQGNSA. The CDR3 region has the DNA TGTGCCAGCAGCTTGTTGGAAAATGAGCAGTTCTTC. This sequence encodes CASSLLENEQFF.

The chain couples TRBV5-4 to TRBJ2-7, with D possibly being TRBD1 or TRBD2 (5 bases each). V lost 3 bases, J lost 7 bases, and 14 bases lay in between. The germline gives CDR1 SGHNT, CDR2 YYREEE (reference sequence). CDR3 length: 13 residues. In DNA, the CDR3 is TGTGCCAGCAGCTACCGGGACGCGGATGAGCAGTACTTC. Its protein product is CASSYRDADEQYF.

The chain employs TRBV6-1 and TRBJ2-7; maybe TRBD1 (6 bases). CDR3 length: 14 residues. The germline gives CDR1 MNHNS, CDR2 SASEGT. Between the trimmed V and J ends, which lost 6 bases and 3 bases, there was a span of 15 bases. Here the CDR3 DNA reads TGTGCCAGCAGGCCCGGGACAAAATTCTACGAGCAGTACTTC. This sequence encodes CASRPGTKFYEQYF.

The gene calls are TRBV11-1 and TRBJ2-5; possible D gene TRBD2, 7 bases. The CDR3 covers 17 residues. Germline CDR1 SGHAT, CDR2 FQDESV (reference sequence). The V end was cut by 1 base, the J end by 5 bases, with 20 bases between. CDR3 loop: CASSLGPGGLLRETQYF. CDR3 nucleotide sequence: TGTGCCAGCAGCTTAGGTCCCGGGGGGCTACTGCGGGAGACCCAGTACTTC.

The chain's CDR3 is CASSYSTDSNQPQHF. CDR3 nucleotides: TGTGCCAGCAGTTACTCGACCGATAGCAATCAGCCCCAGCATTTT. The chain carries TRBV6-5 and TRBJ1-5; no definite D call. Trimming removed 0 bases from V and 0 bases from J, with 6 bases in between. Germline values: CDR1 MNHEY, CDR2 SVGAGI. The CDR3 extends over 15 amino acids.

CDR3 nucleotide sequence: TGTGCCAGTAGTATGATCGGGACAGAGAACGTGGCCCAGTACTTC. It encodes CASSMIGTENVAQYF. The genes are TRBV19 and TRBJ2-5, with 7 bases matching TRBD1. The V gene end was trimmed by 3 bases and the J gene end by 9 bases; junction bases not matched to a gene: 13. CDR1 and CDR2 (germline): LNHDA, SQIVND (reference sequence). The CDR3 loop spans 15 amino acids.

The J gene is TRBJ2-5, the V gene TRBV6-1; D remains ambiguous. The CDR3 totals 11 residues. Per the germline V gene, CDR1 is MNHNS and CDR2 is SASEGT. V lost 6 bases and J 5 bases, leaving 7 bases between the germline ends. CDR3 nucleotide sequence: TGTGCCAGCAGGGGTTGGGAGACCCAGTACTTC. It yields the protein CASRGWETQYF.

The gene calls are TRBV7-9 and TRBJ1-2; D remains unclear. The CDR3 covers 13 residues. Trimming stripped 1 base from V and 6 bases from J, with 9 bases between. CDR1 is SEHNR, CDR2 FQNEAQ, per germline (reference sequence). CDR3: CASSLVAGDGYTF. The CDR3 DNA reads as TGTGCCAGCAGCTTAGTAGCTGGCGATGGCTACACCTTC.

V and J are TRBV30 and TRBJ2-5, with D possibly called TRBD1 or TRBD2 (5 bases each). Germline V gene data show CDR1 as GTSNPN and CDR2 as SVGIG (reference sequence). The V end lost 0 bases, the J end lost 5 bases, and 7 bases lay between the germline ends. The CDR3 length is 12 residues. The CDR3 loop reads CAWSVRDETQYF. The CDR3, as DNA: TGTGCCTGGAGTGTCCGGGACGAGACCCAGTACTTC.

This clone appeared a single time. This rearrangement joins TRBV7-3 to TRBJ2-7, with D hard to call. Germline V lookup: CDR1 SGHTA, CDR2 FQGTGA. V lost 0 bases, J lost 6 bases, and 9 bases lay in between. CDR3 size: 13 residues. As DNA, the CDR3 is TGTGCCAGCAGCTTAACGCACGGAAGCGAGCAGTACTTC. Translating it yields CASSLTHGSEQYF.

The chain carries TRBV5-1 and TRBJ2-6; D is unresolved. This CDR3 has 15 amino acids. V lost 0 bases to trimming and J lost 0 bases, with 4 bases between them. Per the germline V gene, CDR1 is SGHRS and CDR2 is YFSETQ. The CDR3 here is CASSLDSSGANVLTF. Written as DNA, the CDR3 is TGCGCCAGCAGCTTGGATAGCTCTGGGGCCAACGTCCTGACTTTC.

This chain connects TRBV21-1 to TRBJ2-1; TRBD1, the D gene given by the table, was not confirmed from the DNA. TRBV21-1 is given as a pseudogene. This CDR3 is 19 amino acids long. CDR3 nucleotides: TGTGCCCGTAATTCGACAGGGGGCGAAGAGATGAGCTCCTACAATGAGCAGTTCTTC. As protein: CARNSTGGEEMSSYNEQFF.

CDR3 region: CASSYRTGGNSPLHF. Here the CDR3 DNA reads TGTGCCAGCAGTTACCGGACAGGGGGCAATTCACCCCTCCACTTT. The rearrangement links TRBV6-6 to TRBJ1-6; 11 bases are shared with TRBD1. V was clipped by 2 bases and J by 7 bases; unmatched bases: 1. The CDR3 spans 15 residues. The germline CDR1 and CDR2 sequences are MNHNY and SVGAGI (reference sequence).

This chain uses TRBV15 with TRBJ2-3, with D possibly matching TRBD1 (5 bases). Germline assignment: CDR1 LNHNV and CDR2 YYDKDF (reference sequence). The V end was cut by 3 bases, the J end by 4 bases, with 8 bases between. The CDR3 has 13 amino acids. CDR3 region: CATSRRTSDTQYF. As DNA, the CDR3 is TGTGCCACCAGCAGGAGGACATCAGATACGCAGTATTTT.

CDR3 sequence: CASSTQTGAGNTIYF. In nucleotides, the CDR3 is TGTGCCAGCAGCACCCAGACAGGGGCTGGAAACACCATATATTTT. The chain recombines TRBV11-2 with TRBJ1-3, with 8 bases that match TRBD1. With V trimmed by 5 bases and J by 2 bases, 5 bases remained unmatched. CDR3 length: 15 residues. CDR1 and CDR2 (germline): SGHAT, FQNNGV.

The CDR3 is CASNVLGGGYEQYF. The CDR3 bases are TGTGCCAGCAACGTACTAGGCGGAGGATACGAGCAGTACTTC. The rearrangement joins TRBV7-2 to TRBJ2-7, with D possibly being TRBD2 (5 bases). CDR1 and CDR2 from the germline V gene are SGHTA and FQGNSA. Trimming removed 7 bases from V and 4 bases from J, with 17 bases in between. The CDR3 has 14 residues.

There are a few counts of this clone. The chain carries TRBV5-1 and TRBJ2-4; no definite D call. This CDR3 region has 14 residues. The V and J ends lost 1 base and 12 bases respectively, with 17 bases between them. The germline V gene encodes CDR1 SGHRS and CDR2 YFSETQ. The CDR3 bases are TGCGCCAGCAGCTTGACGGGCCAGACAAGCGATCAGTACTTC. It encodes CASSLTGQTSDQYF.

This rearrangement joins TRBV19 to TRBJ1-1; the D gene is possibly TRBD1 (5 bases). V lost 6 bases, J lost 0 bases, and 14 bases lay in between. Germline V gives CDR1 LNHDA, CDR2 SQIVND (reference sequence). This CDR3 is built from 15 residues. CDR3 sequence (DNA): TGTGCCAGTAGGCAGGGCCGGGGACTGAACACTGAAGCTTTCTTT. Translated: CASRQGRGLNTEAFF.

The rearrangement uses TRBV6-1 and TRBJ2-7; perhaps TRBD1 as D (5 bases). Germline V gives CDR1 MNHNS, CDR2 SASEGT. V lost 10 bases to trimming and J lost 1 base, with 20 bases between them. CDR3 length: 15 residues. CDR3 region: CATMPRGGGSYEQYF. CDR3 coding DNA: TGTGCCACCATGCCTAGGGGCGGTGGTTCCTACGAGCAGTACTTC.

J is TRBJ2-7 and V is TRBV30; 10 nucleotides agree with TRBD2. Germline loops: CDR1 GTSNPN, CDR2 SVGIG (reference sequence). This CDR3 is built from 14 residues. With 1 base clipped from V and 2 bases from J, the junction kept 2 bases outside the gene matches. The CDR3 DNA reads as TGTGCCTGGAGTGGGACTAGCGGTCCCTACGAGCAGTACTTC. Amino acids: CAWSGTSGPYEQYF.

CDR3 sequence reads: CASSLGQVSYNEQFF. Written as DNA, the CDR3 is TGCGCCAGCAGCTTGGGACAGGTCTCCTACAATGAGCAGTTCTTC. The rearrangement links TRBV5-1 to TRBJ2-1; the D gene is possibly TRBD1 (6 bases). Germline V lookup: CDR1 SGHRS, CDR2 YFSETQ. The V and J ends lost 0 bases and 0 bases respectively, with 7 bases between them. This CDR3 spans 15 amino acids.